This T cell receptor beta chain was retrieved from a study of T cell responses to AZD1222 COVID-19 vaccine. At the level of the study: Second-dose intervals near 4 or 12 weeks were combined. Broader study findings: It should be noted that donors were predominantly white British and more often female, and clonal diversity was possibly underestimated. Just 5 to 7 people given AZD1222 tested seropositive at baseline. Repertoires were obtained only post-peak T cell response.

Comments on this clone: Its antigen is not known.

Profiled with immunoSEQ multiplex PCR; TCRdb holds only in-frame clones, not every one. The sample shows roughly 170,000 clones, around 90% of them seen only once. With 5 bases clipped from V and 2 bases from J, the junction kept 8 bases outside the gene matches. Germline CDR1 reads MNHEY; CDR2 reads SVGEGT. This CDR3 region has 15 residues. The receptor comes from an adult in good health. The sample in question was peripheral blood, obtained on day 0 of AZD1222 vaccination. The rearrangement links TRBV6-2 or TRBV6-3 to TRBJ2-7; 8 positions match TRBD2. The CDR3 loop is CASSPQERGTYEQYF. The CDR3 region has the DNA TGTGCCAGCAGTCCCCAGGAGCGGGGGACCTACGAGCAGTACTTC.